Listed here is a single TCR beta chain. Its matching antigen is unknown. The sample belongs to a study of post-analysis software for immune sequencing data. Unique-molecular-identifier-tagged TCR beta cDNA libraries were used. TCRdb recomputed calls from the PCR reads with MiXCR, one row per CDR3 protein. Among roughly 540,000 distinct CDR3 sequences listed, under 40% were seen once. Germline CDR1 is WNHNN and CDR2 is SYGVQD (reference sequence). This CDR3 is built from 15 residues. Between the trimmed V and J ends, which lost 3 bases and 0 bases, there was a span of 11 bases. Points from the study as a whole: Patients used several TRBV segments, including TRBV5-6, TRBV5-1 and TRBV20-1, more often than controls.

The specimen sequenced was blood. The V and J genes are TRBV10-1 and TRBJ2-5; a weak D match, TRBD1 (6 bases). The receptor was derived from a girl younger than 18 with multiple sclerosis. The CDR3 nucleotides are TGCGCCAGCAGTGACCGGGACACTAACCAAGAGACCCAGTACTTC. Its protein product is CASSDRDTNQETQYF.